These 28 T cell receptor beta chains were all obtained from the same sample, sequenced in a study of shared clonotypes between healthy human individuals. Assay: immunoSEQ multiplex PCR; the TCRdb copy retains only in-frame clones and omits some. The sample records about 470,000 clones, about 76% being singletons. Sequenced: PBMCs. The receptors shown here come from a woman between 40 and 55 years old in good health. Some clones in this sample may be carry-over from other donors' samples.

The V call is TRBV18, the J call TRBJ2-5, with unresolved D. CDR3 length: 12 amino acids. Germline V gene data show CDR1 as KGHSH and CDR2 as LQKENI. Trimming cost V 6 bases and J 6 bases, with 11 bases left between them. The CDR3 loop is CASSTARQTQYF. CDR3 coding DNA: TGTGCCAGCTCCACTGCGAGACAGACCCAGTACTTC.

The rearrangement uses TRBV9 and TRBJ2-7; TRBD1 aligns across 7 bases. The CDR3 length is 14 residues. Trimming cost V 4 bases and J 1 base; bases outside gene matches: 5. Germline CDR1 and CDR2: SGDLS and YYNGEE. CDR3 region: CASSRWDSSYEQYF. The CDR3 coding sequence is TGTGCCAGCAGCAGATGGGACAGTTCCTACGAGCAGTACTTC. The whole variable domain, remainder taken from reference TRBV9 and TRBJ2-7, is DSGVTQTPKHLITATGQRVTLRCSPRSGDLSVYWYQQSLDQGLQFLIQYYNGEERAKGNILERFSAQQFPDLHSELNLSSLELGDSALYFCASSRWDSSYEQYFGPGTRLTVT.

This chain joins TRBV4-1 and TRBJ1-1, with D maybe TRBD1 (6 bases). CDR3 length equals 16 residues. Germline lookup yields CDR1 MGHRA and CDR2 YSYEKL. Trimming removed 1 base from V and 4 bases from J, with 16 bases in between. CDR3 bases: TGCGCCAGCAGCCAAGGGAGGTGGGGGGCGTCCACTGAAGCTTTCTTT. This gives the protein CASSQGRWGASTEAFF.

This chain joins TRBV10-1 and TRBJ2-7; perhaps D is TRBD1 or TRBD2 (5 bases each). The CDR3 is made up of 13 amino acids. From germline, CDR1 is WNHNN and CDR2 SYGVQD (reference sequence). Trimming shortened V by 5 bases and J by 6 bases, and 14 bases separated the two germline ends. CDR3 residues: CASSSPGRGEQYF. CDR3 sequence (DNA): TGCGCCAGCAGTTCACCGGGACGGGGCGAGCAGTACTTC.

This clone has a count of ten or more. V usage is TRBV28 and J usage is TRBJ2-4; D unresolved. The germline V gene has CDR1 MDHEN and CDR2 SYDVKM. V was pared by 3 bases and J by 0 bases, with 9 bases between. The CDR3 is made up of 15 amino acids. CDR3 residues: CASSFRIGAKNIQYF. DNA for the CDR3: TGTGCCAGCAGTTTTAGGATAGGAGCCAAAAACATTCAGTACTTC.

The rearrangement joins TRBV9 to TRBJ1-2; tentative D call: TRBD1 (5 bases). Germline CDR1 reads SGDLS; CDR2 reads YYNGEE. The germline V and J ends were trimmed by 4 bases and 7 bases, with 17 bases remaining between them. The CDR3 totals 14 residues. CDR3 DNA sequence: TGTGCCAGCAGCCCAAGCGGGACCCTTCGTGGCTACACCTTC. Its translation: CASSPSGTLRGYTF.

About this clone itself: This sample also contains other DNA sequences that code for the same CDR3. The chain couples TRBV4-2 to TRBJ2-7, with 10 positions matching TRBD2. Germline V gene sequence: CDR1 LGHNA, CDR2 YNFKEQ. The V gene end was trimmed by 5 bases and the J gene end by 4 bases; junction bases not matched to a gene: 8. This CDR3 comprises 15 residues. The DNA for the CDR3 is TGTGCCAGCAGCTTAGCGGGAGGATTAGTGTACGAGCAGTACTTC. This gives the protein CASSLAGGLVYEQYF.

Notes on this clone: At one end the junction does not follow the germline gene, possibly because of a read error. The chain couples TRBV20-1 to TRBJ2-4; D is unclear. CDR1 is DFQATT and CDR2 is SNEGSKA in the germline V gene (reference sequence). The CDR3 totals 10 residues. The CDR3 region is CSAETERQHF. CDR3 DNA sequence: TGCAGTGCCGAGACCGAGCGCCAACACTTC.

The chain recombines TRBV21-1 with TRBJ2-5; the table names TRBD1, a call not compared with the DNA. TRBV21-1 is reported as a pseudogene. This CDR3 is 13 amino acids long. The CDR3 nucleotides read TGTGCCAGTCGGGACAGCTTACAAGAGACCCAGTACTTC. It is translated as CASRDSLQETQYF.

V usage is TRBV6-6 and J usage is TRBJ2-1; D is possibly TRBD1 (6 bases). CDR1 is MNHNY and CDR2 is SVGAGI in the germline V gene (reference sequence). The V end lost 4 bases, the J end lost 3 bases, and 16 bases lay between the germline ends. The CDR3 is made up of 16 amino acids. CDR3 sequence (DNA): TGTGCCAGCAGTTCAGAGACAGGCCCCCTCTACAATGAGCAGTTCTTC. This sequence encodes CASSSETGPLYNEQFF.

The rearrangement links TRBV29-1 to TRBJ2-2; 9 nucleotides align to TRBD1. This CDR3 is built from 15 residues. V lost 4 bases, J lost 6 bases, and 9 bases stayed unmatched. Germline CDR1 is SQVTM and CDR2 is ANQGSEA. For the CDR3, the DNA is TGCAGCGTTGCCACAGGGGGCAGCTCGGCCGGGGAGCTGTTTTTT. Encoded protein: CSVATGGSSAGELFF.

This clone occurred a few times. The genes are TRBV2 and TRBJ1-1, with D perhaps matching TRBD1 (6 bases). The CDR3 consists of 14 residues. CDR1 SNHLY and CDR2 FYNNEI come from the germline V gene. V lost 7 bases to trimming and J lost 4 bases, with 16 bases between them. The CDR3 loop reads CASTYRQDFTEAFF. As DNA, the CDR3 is TGTGCCAGCACCTACCGACAGGATTTCACTGAAGCTTTCTTT.

Here the CDR3 reads CASSPPRGEDQETQYF. The CDR3, as DNA: TGTGCCAGCTCACCACCGCGGGGGGAAGATCAAGAGACCCAGTACTTC. This rearrangement joins TRBV18 to TRBJ2-5; 8 positions agree with TRBD2. The ends lost 0 bases at V and 2 bases at J; junction bases unmatched: 5. The germline gives CDR1 KGHSH, CDR2 LQKENI. The CDR3 spans 16 residues.

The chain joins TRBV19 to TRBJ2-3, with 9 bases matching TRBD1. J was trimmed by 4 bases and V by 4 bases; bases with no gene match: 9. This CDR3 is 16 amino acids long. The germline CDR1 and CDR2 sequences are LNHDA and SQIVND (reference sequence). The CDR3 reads CASSNPGQGGPDTQYF. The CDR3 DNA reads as TGTGCCAGTAGTAACCCGGGACAGGGAGGCCCAGATACGCAGTATTTT.

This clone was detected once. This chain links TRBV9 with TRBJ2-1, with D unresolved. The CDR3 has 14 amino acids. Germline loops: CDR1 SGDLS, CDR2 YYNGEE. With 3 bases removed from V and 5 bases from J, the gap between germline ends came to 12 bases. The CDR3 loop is CASSGTGGDNEQFF. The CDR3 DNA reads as TGTGCCAGCAGCGGAACCGGTGGGGACAATGAGCAGTTCTTC.

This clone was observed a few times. CDR3 in amino acids: CASRGTGGAGANVLTF. DNA of the CDR3: TGCGCCAGCAGGGGGACAGGTGGTGCTGGGGCCAACGTCCTGACTTTC. The chain joins TRBV10-2 to TRBJ2-6; TRBD1 matches 8 bases. The CDR3 loop spans 16 amino acids. Looked up from germline, CDR1 is WSHSY and CDR2 is SAAADI. V shed 6 bases, J shed 2 bases, and the junction held 6 bases outside the gene matches.

CDR3: CASSLGRSLNEQFF. DNA of the CDR3: TGTGCCAGCAGCTTAGGCAGAAGCCTCAATGAGCAGTTCTTC. The V and J genes are TRBV7-2 and TRBJ2-1; D is ambiguous. Trimming cost V 1 base and J 6 bases, with 10 bases left between them. Germline V CDR1 and CDR2: SGHTA, FQGNSA. The CDR3 loop spans 14 amino acids.

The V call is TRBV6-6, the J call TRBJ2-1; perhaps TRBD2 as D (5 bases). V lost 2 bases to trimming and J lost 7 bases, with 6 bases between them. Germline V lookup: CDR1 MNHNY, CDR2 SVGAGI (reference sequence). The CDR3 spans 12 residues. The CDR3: CASSYPGNEQFF. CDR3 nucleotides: TGTGCCAGCAGTTACCCGGGGAATGAGCAGTTCTTC.

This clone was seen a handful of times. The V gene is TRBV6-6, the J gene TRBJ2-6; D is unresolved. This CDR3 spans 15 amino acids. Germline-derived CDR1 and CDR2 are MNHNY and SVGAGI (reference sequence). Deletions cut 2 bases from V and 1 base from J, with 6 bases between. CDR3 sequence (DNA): TGTGCCAGCAGTTACACCAGTTCTGGGGCCAACGTCCTGACTTTC. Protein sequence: CASSYTSSGANVLTF.

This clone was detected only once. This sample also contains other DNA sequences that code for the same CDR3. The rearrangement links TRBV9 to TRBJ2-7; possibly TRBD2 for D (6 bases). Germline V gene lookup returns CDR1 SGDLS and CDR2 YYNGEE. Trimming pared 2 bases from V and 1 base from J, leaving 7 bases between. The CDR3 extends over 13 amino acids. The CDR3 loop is CASSVGGSYEQYF. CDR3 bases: TGTGCCAGCAGCGTCGGAGGGTCCTACGAGCAGTACTTC.

This chain's CDR3 is CASSAGTSSEQYF. The CDR3 DNA reads as TGTGCCAGCAGCGCAGGGACTAGCTCCGAGCAGTACTTC. This chain connects TRBV7-9 to TRBJ2-7; 9 bases are a match to TRBD2. Trimming took 5 bases from V and 6 from J; bases not matched to a gene: 5. Germline V gene sequence: CDR1 SEHNR, CDR2 FQNEAQ (reference sequence). The CDR3 has 13 residues.

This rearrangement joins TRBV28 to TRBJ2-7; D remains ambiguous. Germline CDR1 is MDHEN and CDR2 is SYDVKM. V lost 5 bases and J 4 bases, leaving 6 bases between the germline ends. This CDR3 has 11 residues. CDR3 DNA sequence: TGTGCCAGCAGTGAAGGGTACGAGCAGTACTTC. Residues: CASSEGYEQYF.

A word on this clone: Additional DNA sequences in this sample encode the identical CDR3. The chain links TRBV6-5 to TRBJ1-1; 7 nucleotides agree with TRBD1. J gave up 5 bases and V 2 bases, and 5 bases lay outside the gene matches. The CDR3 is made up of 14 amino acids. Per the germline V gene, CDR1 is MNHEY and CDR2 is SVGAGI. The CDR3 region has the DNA TGTGCCAGCAGTTACCAGGGGGGTGGGACTGAAGCTTTCTTT. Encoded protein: CASSYQGGGTEAFF.

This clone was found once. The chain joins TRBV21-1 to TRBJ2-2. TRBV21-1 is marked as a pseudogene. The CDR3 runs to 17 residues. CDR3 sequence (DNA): TGTGCCAGCAGCAAAGTGTCTGGCAGGGACGACACCGGGGAGCTGTTTTTT. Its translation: CASSKVSGRDDTGELFF.

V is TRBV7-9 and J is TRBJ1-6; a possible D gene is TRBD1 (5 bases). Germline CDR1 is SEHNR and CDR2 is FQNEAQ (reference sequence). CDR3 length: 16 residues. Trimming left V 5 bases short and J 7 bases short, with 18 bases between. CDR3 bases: TGTGCCAGCAGCCGCCTTTTGGCCGGGGGAAATTCACCCCTCCACTTT. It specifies CASSRLLAGGNSPLHF. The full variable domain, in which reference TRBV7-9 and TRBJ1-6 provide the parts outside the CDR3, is DTGVSQNPRHKITKRGQNVTFRCDPISEHNRLYWYRQTLGQGPEFLTYFQNEAQLEKSRLLSDRFSAERPKGSFSTLEIQRTEQGDSAMYLCASSRLLAGGNSPLHFGNGTRLTVT.

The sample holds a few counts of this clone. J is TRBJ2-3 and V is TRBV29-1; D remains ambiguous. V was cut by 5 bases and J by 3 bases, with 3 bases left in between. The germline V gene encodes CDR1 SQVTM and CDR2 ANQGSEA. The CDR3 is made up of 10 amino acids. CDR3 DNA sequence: TGCAGCGTTTGGACAGATACGCAGTATTTT. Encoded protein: CSVWTDTQYF.

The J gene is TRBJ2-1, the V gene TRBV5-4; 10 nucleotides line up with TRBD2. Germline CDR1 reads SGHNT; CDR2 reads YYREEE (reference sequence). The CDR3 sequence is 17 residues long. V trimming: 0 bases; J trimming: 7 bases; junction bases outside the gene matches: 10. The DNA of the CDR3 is TGTGCCAGCAGCTTGGAAAGCGGGAGGGCCCGGGGGAATGAGCAGTTCTTC. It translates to CASSLESGRARGNEQFF.

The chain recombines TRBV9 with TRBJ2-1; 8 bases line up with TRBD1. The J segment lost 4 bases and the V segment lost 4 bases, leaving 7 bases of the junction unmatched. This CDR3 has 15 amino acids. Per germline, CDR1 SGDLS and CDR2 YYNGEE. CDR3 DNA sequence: TGTGCCAGCAGCCTCAGGGGACAGGCTTACAATGAGCAGTTCTTC. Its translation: CASSLRGQAYNEQFF. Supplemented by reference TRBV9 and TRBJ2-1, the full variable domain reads DSGVTQTPKHLITATGQRVTLRCSPRSGDLSVYWYQQSLDQGLQFLIQYYNGEERAKGNILERFSAQQFPDLHSELNLSSLELGDSALYFCASSLRGQAYNEQFFGPGTRLTVL.